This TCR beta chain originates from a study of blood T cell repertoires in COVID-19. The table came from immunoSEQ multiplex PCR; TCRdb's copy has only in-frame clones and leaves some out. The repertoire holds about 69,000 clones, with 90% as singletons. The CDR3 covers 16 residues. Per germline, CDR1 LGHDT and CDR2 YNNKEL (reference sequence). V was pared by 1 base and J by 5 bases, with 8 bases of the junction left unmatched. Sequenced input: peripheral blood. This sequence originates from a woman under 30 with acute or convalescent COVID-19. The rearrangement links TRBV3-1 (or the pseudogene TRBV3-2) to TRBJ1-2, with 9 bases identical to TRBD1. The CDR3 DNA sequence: TGTGCCAGCAGCCAAGCCGGGACAGGGTTTCGTTATGGCTACACCTTC. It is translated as CASSQAGTGFRYGYTF.